The rows below give T cell receptor beta chains drawn from one sample of a study of blood T cell repertoires in COVID-19. Repertoires were generated with immunoSEQ multiplex PCR, while TCRdb's copy carries only in-frame clones and drops some. The sample gives 100,000 or so clones, around nine tenths of which show up once; about 3% is in the top ten. Specimen: peripheral blood. All receptors derive from a man between 45 and 60 years old with active or convalescent COVID-19. The CDR3 runs from the conserved cysteine through the conserved F or W. A D gene is named only where the DNA matches it firmly. Not every row has a clone size; where given, it reads once, few, many or a size class.

j_gene | abundance | d_gene | v_gene | CDR3nt | CDR3aa
TRBJ1-2 | . | TRBD1 | TRBV12-3/TRBV12-4 | TGTGCCAGCAGTGAGGACAGGCCCTATGGCTACACCTTC | CASSEDRPYGYTF
TRBJ2-3 | once | . | TRBV29-1 | TGCAGCGTTAAGAGAGGAGATACGCAGTATTTT | CSVKRGDTQYF
TRBJ2-2 | . | TRBD1 | TRBV6-5 | TGTGCCAGCCGGACAGGGGGCGAATACACCGGGGAGCTGTTTTTT | CASRTGGEYTGELFF
TRBJ1-2 | . | TRBD1 | TRBV9 | TGTGCCAGCAGCCCCGGACAGGGGGATGGCTACACCTTC | CASSPGQGDGYTF
TRBJ1-6 | . | . | TRBV9 | TGTGCCAGCACGGGGGGCCCCTATAATTCACCCCTCCACTTT | CASTGGPYNSPLHF
TRBJ2-1 | . | . | TRBV6-2/TRBV6-3 | TGTGCCAGCAGCCCGACTCAAAATGAGCAGTTCTTC | CASSPTQNEQFF
TRBJ1-1 | few | . | TRBV30 | TGTGCCTGGAGTAGGCGGCGGGGCACTGAAGCTTTCTTT | CAWSRRRGTEAFF
TRBJ2-5 | . | . | TRBV19 | TGTGCCAGTAGTATTATAGGAGGGACGGTCGAGACCCAGTACTTC | CASSIIGGTVETQYF
TRBJ1-3 | . | . | TRBV18 | TGTGCCAGCTCACCAGATGGGGCTTCAGGAAACACCATATATTTT | CASSPDGASGNTIYF
TRBJ1-1 | once | . | TRBV3-1/TRBV3-2 | TGTGCCAGCAGCCAATCAGGACAGAACACTGAAGCTTTCTTT | CASSQSGQNTEAFF
TRBJ2-7 | . | TRBD1 | TRBV6-6 | TGTGCCAGCAGTAAACCCCAGACAGGGTCCTACGAGCAGTACTTC | CASSKPQTGSYEQYF
TRBJ1-1 | . | TRBD1 | TRBV10-3 | TGTGCCATCAGTGAGATACAGGGGAGCACTGAAGCTTTCTTT | CAISEIQGSTEAFF
TRBJ2-1 | . | . | TRBV24-1 | TGTGCCACCAGTGATTTTCGGGGAGAGCAGTTCTTC | CATSDFRGEQFF
TRBJ2-3 | . | TRBD2 | TRBV24-1 | TGTGCCACCAGTGACCCCGTACTAGCGGGGGGATCTAGCACAGATACGCAGTATTTT | CATSDPVLAGGSSTDTQYF
TRBJ2-7 | . | TRBD1 | TRBV3-1/TRBV3-2 | TGTGCCAGCAGCCCAAGGACAGGGGGCCTTTTCGAGCAGTACTTC | CASSPRTGGLFEQYF
TRBJ2-1 | . | . | TRBV5-4 | TGTGCCAGCAGCCCTATCGGAGGTAGTGAGCAGTTCTTC | CASSPIGGSEQFF
TRBJ1-4 | . | TRBD1 | TRBV16 | TGTGCCAGCAGCCAAGCGGACAGGAGTAATGAAAAACTGTTTTTT | CASSQADRSNEKLFF
TRBJ2-3 | . | . | TRBV4-3 | TGCGCCAGCAGCCAAGCGGGGTTCACAGATACGCAGTATTTT | CASSQAGFTDTQYF
TRBJ1-2 | once | . | TRBV30 | TGTGCCTGGAGTGTAAAGACAGCGAACTATGGCTACACCTTC | CAWSVKTANYGYTF
TRBJ1-1 | . | TRBD1 | TRBV10-1 | TGCGCCAGCAGTTCGGGACAGTCTGAAGCTTTCTTT | CASSSGQSEAFF